Below are 13 T cell receptor beta chains sequenced from a single sample in a study of T-cell memory formation after mild COVID-19. Using its own MiXCR run on the 5' RACE reads, TCRdb lists one record per CDR3 protein. The repertoire consists of 350,000 or so distinct CDR3 sequences, with approximately 21% occurring once and the leading ten covering around 12%. The sequenced sample consisted of PBMCs or a T cell subset sorted from them (not recorded which). The receptors originated from an adult woman who had mild COVID-19 (a few samples of this study predate the infection). Cell type and time point are not known.

The chain is built from TRBV12-3 or TRBV12-4 and TRBJ1-1; D not resolved. V shed 2 bases and J shed 4 bases, with 2 bases lying between them. The CDR3 sequence is 11 residues long. The CDR3 DNA reads as TGTGCCAGCAGTTTACGCACTGAAGCTTTCTTT. This gives the protein CASSLRTEAFF.

This clonotype was seen many times. The rearrangement joins TRBV5-1 to TRBJ2-4; 10 nucleotides agree with TRBD2. Germline trimming cut 4 bases from V and 3 bases from J; bases unmatched to any gene: 4. This CDR3 has 15 amino acids. CDR1 SGHRS and CDR2 YFSETQ come from the germline V gene. The CDR3 is CASSVAGGGKNIQYF. DNA of the CDR3: TGCGCCAGCAGCGTAGCGGGAGGCGGCAAAAACATTCAGTACTTC. Full variable domain (rest looked up from reference TRBV5-1 and TRBJ2-4): KAGVTQTPRYLIKTRGQQVTLSCSPISGHRSVSWYQQTPGQGLQFLFEYFSETQRNKGNFPGRFSGRQFSNSRSEMNVSTLELGDSALYLCASSVAGGGKNIQYFGAGTRLSVL.

This chain uses TRBV27 with TRBJ2-1; 13 nucleotides agree with TRBD2. The CDR3 runs to 15 residues. V lost 5 bases, J lost 9 bases, and 7 bases stayed unmatched. Germline CDR1 is MNHEY and CDR2 is SMNVEV (reference sequence). CDR3 nucleotide sequence: TGTGCCAGCAGTAGGACTAGCGGGAGACTCTCTGAGCAGTTCTTC. Translation: CASSRTSGRLSEQFF.

The V gene is TRBV6-8, the J gene TRBJ2-7; 8 bases match TRBD2. The CDR3 is 16 amino acids. Germline CDR1 is MNHGY and CDR2 is SAAAGT. V dropped 4 bases and J dropped 2; count of bases not matched to a gene: 10. As DNA, the CDR3 is TGTGCCAGCAGTTTCAAAGGCGGGAGGAACCCCTACGAGCAGTACTTC. Encoded protein: CASSFKGGRNPYEQYF.

The chain joins TRBV18 to TRBJ1-4, with no clear D. The germline V gene has CDR1 KGHSH and CDR2 LQKENI. The V end lost 2 bases, the J end lost 7 bases, and 20 bases lay between the germline ends. The CDR3 spans 17 residues. This CDR3 reads CASSPAHFLGGIEKLFF. The CDR3 bases are TGTGCCAGCTCACCAGCCCACTTCTTGGGAGGTATTGAAAAACTGTTTTTT.

In this sample, this clonotype turned up a few times. The CDR3 bases are TGTGCCAGCAGCGGTGCGGTCGGGGGCCCCTACGAGCAGTACTTC. It specifies CASSGAVGGPYEQYF. The chain employs TRBV5-6 and TRBJ2-7; D is possibly TRBD1 or TRBD2 (6 bases each). The CDR3 extends over 15 amino acids. The V and J ends lost 4 bases and 2 bases respectively, with 16 bases between them. The germline V gene has CDR1 SGHDT and CDR2 YYEEEE.

The CDR3 nucleotides read TGTGCCAGCAGAGGAGCTACTAGCGGGGCCGAGACCCAGTACTTC. It translates to CASRGATSGAETQYF. The V call is TRBV2, the J call TRBJ2-5; 10 bases fit TRBD2. V shed 6 bases, J shed 5 bases, and the junction held 9 bases outside the gene matches. The CDR3 is made up of 15 amino acids. Germline-derived CDR1 and CDR2 are SNHLY and FYNNEI.

This rearrangement joins TRBV5-6 to TRBJ2-5; TRBD2 agrees at 7 bases. The CDR3 runs 17 residues. CDR1 and CDR2 (germline): SGHDT, YYEEEE. The V and J ends lost 4 bases and 2 bases, in that order; junction bases with no gene match: 14. The CDR3 DNA reads as TGTGCCAGCAGCACCCAATGGGGGGGAACTTGGCAAGAGACCCAGTACTTC. As protein: CASSTQWGGTWQETQYF.

This clonotype was counted a few times. V gene TRBV6-1 combines with J gene TRBJ2-7; TRBD2 agrees at 8 bases. This CDR3 comprises 13 residues. The germline V gene encodes CDR1 MNHNS and CDR2 SASEGT. Unmatched junction bases numbered 9, after V lost 2 bases and J lost 12 bases. The CDR3 protein is CASSEYERGGLYF. The CDR3 DNA reads as TGTGCCAGCAGTGAATACGAACGGGGGGGCCTGTACTTC.

This clonotype was counted a few times. The chain couples TRBV24-1 to TRBJ2-5, with a tentative D call TRBD1 (6 bases). Trimming pared 4 bases from V and 5 bases from J, leaving 13 bases between. The CDR3 contains 14 residues. The germline CDR1 and CDR2 sequences are KGHDR and SFDVKD. This CDR3 is CATSDRTVGETQYF. CDR3 coding DNA: TGTGCCACCAGTGACAGGACAGTTGGGGAGACCCAGTACTTC.

The J gene is TRBJ1-6, the V gene TRBV6-2 or TRBV6-3; D is perhaps TRBD1 (5 bases). This CDR3 is built from 16 residues. Trimming removed 5 bases from V and 7 bases from J, with 18 bases in between. Germline V gives CDR1 MNHEY, CDR2 SVGEGT. CDR3 amino acids: CASSKIQDAPNSPLHF. The CDR3 bases are TGTGCCAGCAGTAAAATACAGGACGCCCCGAATTCACCCCTCCACTTT.

The sample holds a few counts of this clonotype. This chain joins TRBV5-1 and TRBJ1-6, with D possibly matching TRBD1 (5 bases). The CDR3 contains 15 residues. Trimming took 0 bases from V and 7 from J, leaving 11 bases between them. Germline values: CDR1 SGHRS, CDR2 YFSETQ. CDR3 nucleotide sequence: TGCGCCAGCAGCTTGGTGGGGGATACCAATTCACCCCTCCACTTT. This codes for CASSLVGDTNSPLHF.

The rearrangement uses TRBV7-2 and TRBJ2-5; D may correspond to TRBD1 or TRBD2 (5 bases each). In germline, CDR1 is SGHTA, CDR2 FQGNSA. The CDR3 loop spans 15 amino acids. Trimming took 4 bases from V and 2 from J, leaving 14 bases between them. The CDR3 nucleotides read TGTGCCAGCAGCTCACCCACCGGGGCTCAAGAGACCCAGTACTTC. Translating it yields CASSSPTGAQETQYF. The entire variable domain, with the rest obtained from reference TRBV7-2 and TRBJ2-5, is as follows: GAGVSQSPSNKVTEKGKDVELRCDPISGHTALYWYRQSLGQGLEFLIYFQGNSAPDKSGLPSDRFSAERTGGSVSTLTIQRTQQEDSAVYLCASSSPTGAQETQYFGPGTRLLVL.